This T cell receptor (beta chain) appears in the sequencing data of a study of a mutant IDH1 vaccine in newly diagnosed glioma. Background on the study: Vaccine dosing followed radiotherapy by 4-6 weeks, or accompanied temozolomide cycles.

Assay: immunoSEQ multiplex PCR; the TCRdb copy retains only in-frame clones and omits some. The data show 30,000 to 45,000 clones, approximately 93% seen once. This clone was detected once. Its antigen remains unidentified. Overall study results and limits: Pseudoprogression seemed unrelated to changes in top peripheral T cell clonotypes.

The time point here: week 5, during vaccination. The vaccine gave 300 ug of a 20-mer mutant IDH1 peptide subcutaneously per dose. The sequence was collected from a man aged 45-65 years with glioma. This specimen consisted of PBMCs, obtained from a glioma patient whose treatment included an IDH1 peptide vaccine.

The CDR3 region is CASSRTGGGQPQHF. Here the CDR3 DNA reads TGTGCCAGCAGTAGGACAGGGGGCGGTCAGCCCCAGCATTTT. The chain employs TRBV2 and TRBJ1-5; 11 nucleotides match TRBD1. Germline loops: CDR1 SNHLY, CDR2 FYNNEI. The ends lost 5 bases at V and 6 bases at J; junction bases unmatched: 3. The CDR3 runs 14 residues.